The sequence of this T cell receptor beta chain was determined in a study of T cells after yellow fever vaccination. At the level of the study: The fractions with low cell numbers were processed using SMART-Seq v4 Ultra Low Input. Whole-study findings and limits: Clonotypes shared by both compartments, CD4 and CD8, made up a small share.

This clonotype was recorded many times. Antigen specificity is unknown. TCRdb passed the 5' RACE reads through MiXCR, listing each CDR3 protein once. Of more than 95,000 distinct CDR3 sequences listed, 7.2% are singletons. This clonotype was sampled from a man aged 18 to 35 who received the YFV17D yellow fever vaccine. Sequencing used CD4+ T cells sorted from PBMCs, obtained 45 days after the first yellow fever vaccination.

The CDR3 reads CASSSRGNQPQHF. The DNA for the CDR3 is TGTGCCAGCAGCTCCAGGGGAAATCAGCCCCAGCATTTT. This chain connects TRBV7-2 to TRBJ1-5; tentatively, D is TRBD1 (6 bases). Germline V lookup: CDR1 SGHTA, CDR2 FQGNSA. CDR3 size: 13 residues. Between the trimmed V and J ends, which lost 4 bases and 4 bases, there was a span of 8 bases.